This TCR beta chain was identified in a study of regulatory T cells in long-lasting Graves disease. The time point was: persistent/refractory GD, antithyroid drugs over 5 years with positive TRAb. After RNA was extracted from PBMCs, the TCR library was made from it. Germline V lookup: CDR1 DFQATT, CDR2 SNEGSKA (reference sequence). The V gene end was trimmed by 3 bases and the J gene end by 3 bases; junction bases not matched to a gene: 10. The CDR3 has 16 amino acids. Only a few counts were recorded for this clonotype. In building TCR beta libraries, iRepertoire HTBI primers were used together with Arm-PCR of CDR3 regions. TCRdb analysed the multiplex PCR reads with MiXCR anew, one entry per CDR3 protein. Of some 470,000 distinct CDR3 sequences in the sample, approximately 21% are singletons; the top ten hold around 7%.

The input for sequencing was peripheral blood mononuclear cells (PBMCs), taken when the disease was refractory, from a patient treated with antithyroid drugs. The rearrangement links TRBV20-1 to TRBJ2-2, with 7 bases aligning to TRBD1. The sequence was collected from a female donor with Graves disease. The CDR3 protein is CSASSLGQEDTGELFF. As DNA, the CDR3 is TGCAGTGCTAGCTCATTAGGACAGGAGGACACCGGGGAGCTGTTTTTT.